This TCR beta chain was observed in a study of T cells in localized non-small cell lung cancer. Notes on the study in general: Exceeding tumor, uninvolved adjacent lung had the highest T cell clonality. The appearance of a median roughly 58 of the top 100 tumor clones was seen in adjacent lung. Blood T cell density predicted longer survival; adjacent-lung clonality, shorter. Sequencing was limited to one tumor region, leaving the possibility of heterogeneity open.

CDR1 MNHEY and CDR2 SVGAGI come from the germline V gene. V was clipped by 4 bases and J by 6 bases, with 10 bases between them. The CDR3 has 13 residues. The data were produced by immunoSEQ multiplex PCR, yet TCRdb's version contains in-frame clones alone and is incomplete. The sample has approximately 31,000 clones; approximately 90% are singletons. Note on this clone: What it binds is unknown.

The source is a man aged 40 to 69 with stage III lung adenocarcinoma. This chain links TRBV6-5 with TRBJ1-5; tentatively, D is TRBD1 (6 bases). Sample: peripheral blood mononuclear cells, taken before any cancer treatment. As DNA, the CDR3 is TGTGCCAGCAGTTCGGGGGCCAGTCAGCCCCAGCATTTT. This encodes CASSSGASQPQHF.